Listed below are T cell receptor beta chains from one sample, sequenced in a study of blood T cell repertoires in COVID-19. TCRdb's copy holds only in-frame clones and misses some; the assay was immunoSEQ multiplex PCR. The sample contains about 73,000 clones, 82% of which appear only once. The specimen sequenced was peripheral blood. These receptors were collected from a woman in her fifties or sixties with acute or convalescent COVID-19. CDR3s include the opening cysteine and the closing phenylalanine or tryptophan. D genes are given only for firm matches. The size field is filled for only some rows; it gives once, few, many or a size class.

clone size: NA; D gene: NA; V gene: TRBV6-5; J gene: TRBJ1-6; CDR3 protein: CASSYFEKNSPLHF; CDR3 DNA: TGTGCCAGCAGTTATTTTGAGAAGAATTCACCCCTCCACTTT
clone size: NA; D gene: TRBD2; V gene: TRBV7-9; J gene: TRBJ2-7; CDR3 protein: CASSPITSGRSYEQYF; CDR3 DNA: TGTGCCAGCAGCCCCATCACTAGCGGCCGCTCCTACGAGCAGTACTTC
clone size: NA; D gene: TRBD2; V gene: TRBV28; J gene: TRBJ2-2; CDR3 protein: CASSLSSGGNTGELFF; CDR3 DNA: TGTGCCAGCAGTTTGTCTAGCGGGGGGAACACCGGGGAGCTGTTTTTT
clone size: few; D gene: NA; V gene: TRBV19; J gene: TRBJ2-2; CDR3 protein: CASSPGGLNTGELFF; CDR3 DNA: TGTGCCAGTAGTCCCGGAGGATTGAACACCGGGGAGCTGTTTTTT
clone size: NA; D gene: TRBD2; V gene: TRBV3-1/TRBV3-2; J gene: TRBJ2-1; CDR3 protein: CASSQRTSYNEQFF; CDR3 DNA: TGTGCCAGCAGCCAACGGACTAGCTACAATGAGCAGTTCTTC
clone size: NA; D gene: NA; V gene: TRBV3-1/TRBV3-2; J gene: TRBJ1-2; CDR3 protein: CASSQDEGKTGGYTF; CDR3 DNA: TGTGCCAGCAGCCAAGATGAGGGTAAGACAGGCGGCTACACCTTC
clone size: NA; D gene: NA; V gene: TRBV6-5; J gene: TRBJ2-7; CDR3 protein: CASSYSDSTYEQYF; CDR3 DNA: TGTGCCAGCAGTTACTCGGACTCAACCTACGAGCAGTACTTC
clone size: NA; D gene: TRBD1; V gene: TRBV2; J gene: TRBJ1-1; CDR3 protein: CASAPGTGDTEAFF; CDR3 DNA: TGTGCCAGCGCCCCCGGGACAGGGGACACTGAAGCTTTCTTT
clone size: NA; D gene: TRBD2; V gene: TRBV7-9; J gene: TRBJ2-7; CDR3 protein: CASSALAGNTYEQYF; CDR3 DNA: TGTGCCAGCAGCGCACTAGCGGGCAACACCTACGAGCAGTACTTC
clone size: NA; D gene: NA; V gene: TRBV5-1; J gene: TRBJ1-1; CDR3 protein: CASSVAGSDTEAFF; CDR3 DNA: TGCGCCAGCTCCGTGGCGGGAAGCGACACTGAAGCTTTCTTT
clone size: NA; D gene: TRBD2; V gene: TRBV20-1; J gene: TRBJ2-1; CDR3 protein: CSASTTSGRIGEQFF; CDR3 DNA: TGCAGTGCTAGTACTACTAGCGGGAGGATCGGTGAGCAGTTCTTC
clone size: once; D gene: NA; V gene: TRBV27; J gene: TRBJ1-6; CDR3 protein: CASSRSDSYNSPLHF; CDR3 DNA: TGTGCCAGCAGTCGGTCCGACTCCTATAATTCACCCCTCCACTTT
clone size: NA; D gene: TRBD1; V gene: TRBV5-4; J gene: TRBJ1-2; CDR3 protein: CASSFTGTGVGYTF; CDR3 DNA: TGTGCCAGCAGCTTTACCGGGACAGGCGTCGGCTACACCTTC
clone size: NA; D gene: TRBD2; V gene: TRBV30; J gene: TRBJ2-7; CDR3 protein: CAWSVPGLAGGRRAYEQYF; CDR3 DNA: TGTGCCTGGAGTGTACCGGGACTAGCGGGGGGGCGTCGGGCCTACGAGCAGTACTTC
clone size: NA; D gene: TRBD2; V gene: TRBV5-1; J gene: TRBJ2-7; CDR3 protein: CASSLGTGLAAVYEQYF; CDR3 DNA: TGCGCCAGCAGTTTAGGGACGGGACTAGCGGCAGTATACGAGCAGTACTTC
clone size: NA; D gene: NA; V gene: TRBV19; J gene: TRBJ1-3; CDR3 protein: CASRIRGGNTIYF; CDR3 DNA: TGTGCCAGTAGGATACGGGGTGGGAACACCATATATTTT
clone size: NA; D gene: TRBD1; V gene: TRBV6-5; J gene: TRBJ1-2; CDR3 protein: CASRRQQGAYGYTF; CDR3 DNA: TGTGCCAGCAGGCGCCAACAGGGGGCGTACGGCTACACCTTC
clone size: NA; D gene: NA; V gene: TRBV2; J gene: TRBJ1-6; CDR3 protein: CASSMGGDNSPLHF; CDR3 DNA: TGTGCCAGCAGTATGGGGGGAGATAATTCACCCCTCCACTTT
clone size: NA; D gene: TRBD2; V gene: TRBV2; J gene: TRBJ2-5; CDR3 protein: CASSAWVAGFLETQYF; CDR3 DNA: TGTGCCAGCAGTGCGTGGGTAGCGGGGTTTCTTGAGACCCAGTACTTC
clone size: NA; D gene: TRBD1; V gene: TRBV27; J gene: TRBJ2-6; CDR3 protein: CASSLRTGGTGANVLTF; CDR3 DNA: TGTGCCAGCAGTTTACGGACAGGGGGCACTGGGGCCAACGTCCTGACTTTC
clone size: NA; D gene: NA; V gene: TRBV19; J gene: TRBJ1-3; CDR3 protein: CATATYVSGNTIYF; CDR3 DNA: TGTGCCACCGCAACCTATGTCTCTGGAAACACCATATATTTT
clone size: NA; D gene: NA; V gene: TRBV28; J gene: TRBJ2-7; CDR3 protein: CASWTGTRYEQYF; CDR3 DNA: TGTGCCAGCTGGACCGGGACTCGATACGAGCAGTACTTC
clone size: NA; D gene: TRBD1; V gene: TRBV28; J gene: TRBJ1-6; CDR3 protein: CASSSHSIRQGINSPLHF; CDR3 DNA: TGTGCCAGCAGTTCCCACTCAATACGACAGGGGATTAATTCACCCCTCCACTTT
clone size: NA; D gene: TRBD2; V gene: TRBV24-1; J gene: TRBJ2-2; CDR3 protein: CATSDAGTSANTGELFF; CDR3 DNA: TGTGCCACCAGTGACGCGGGGACTAGCGCGAACACCGGGGAGCTGTTTTTT
clone size: medium-sized; D gene: TRBD1; V gene: TRBV4-2; J gene: TRBJ1-2; CDR3 protein: CASSAITGGKRGNYGYTF; CDR3 DNA: TGTGCCAGCAGCGCCATCACAGGGGGCAAAAGGGGTAACTATGGCTACACCTTC
clone size: once; D gene: TRBD1; V gene: TRBV7-2; J gene: TRBJ1-2; CDR3 protein: CASSARYRGSDGYTF; CDR3 DNA: TGTGCCAGCAGCGCTCGGTACAGGGGGAGTGATGGCTACACCTTC
clone size: NA; D gene: TRBD1; V gene: TRBV5-1; J gene: TRBJ1-1; CDR3 protein: CASSEPGQGSEAFF; CDR3 DNA: TGCGCCAGCAGCGAGCCGGGACAGGGGTCCGAAGCTTTCTTT
clone size: once; D gene: NA; V gene: TRBV5-1; J gene: TRBJ2-5; CDR3 protein: CASSLGEGRETQYF; CDR3 DNA: TGCGCCAGCAGCTTGGGTGAGGGCCGGGAGACCCAGTACTTC
clone size: NA; D gene: NA; V gene: TRBV15; J gene: TRBJ1-6; CDR3 protein: CATSRAQGSYNSPLHF; CDR3 DNA: TGTGCCACCAGCAGAGCCCAGGGTTCCTATAATTCACCCCTCCACTTT
clone size: NA; D gene: NA; V gene: TRBV9; J gene: TRBJ1-2; CDR3 protein: CASSVSVGRGYTF; CDR3 DNA: TGTGCCAGCAGCGTCTCGGTGGGCAGAGGCTACACCTTC
clone size: NA; D gene: TRBD1; V gene: TRBV6-5; J gene: TRBJ1-2; CDR3 protein: CASSPAQGPRGYTF; CDR3 DNA: TGTGCCAGCAGTCCGGCACAGGGGCCCCGTGGCTACACCTTC
clone size: NA; D gene: TRBD1; V gene: TRBV6-5; J gene: TRBJ1-2; CDR3 protein: CASSRRQGLDHTF; CDR3 DNA: TGTGCCAGCAGTAGAAGACAGGGCCTTGACCACACCTTC
clone size: NA; D gene: TRBD2; V gene: TRBV19; J gene: TRBJ2-2; CDR3 protein: CASSTLAGGPGTGELFF; CDR3 DNA: TGTGCCAGTAGTACTCTAGCGGGAGGGCCGGGGACCGGGGAGCTGTTTTTT
clone size: NA; D gene: NA; V gene: TRBV19; J gene: TRBJ2-7; CDR3 protein: CASSPQDTVSYEQYF; CDR3 DNA: TGTGCCAGTAGTCCTCAGGACACCGTATCCTACGAGCAGTACTTC
clone size: NA; D gene: NA; V gene: TRBV6-6; J gene: TRBJ1-1; CDR3 protein: CASSYVEGTEAFF; CDR3 DNA: TGTGCCAGCAGTTACGTAGAGGGCACTGAAGCTTTCTTT
clone size: NA; D gene: TRBD1; V gene: TRBV24-1; J gene: TRBJ2-1; CDR3 protein: CATSELGTGDHEQFF; CDR3 DNA: TGTGCCACCAGTGAGCTGGGGACAGGGGATCATGAGCAGTTCTTC
clone size: NA; D gene: TRBD2; V gene: TRBV15; J gene: TRBJ2-7; CDR3 protein: CATSRGGGSYEQYF; CDR3 DNA: TGTGCCACCAGCAGAGGCGGGGGTTCCTACGAGCAGTACTTC
clone size: NA; D gene: TRBD1; V gene: TRBV28; J gene: TRBJ1-1; CDR3 protein: CASRGQGAGEAFF; CDR3 DNA: TGTGCCAGCAGGGGACAGGGGGCCGGTGAAGCTTTCTTT